This TCR beta chain derives from a study of shared clonotypes between healthy human individuals. On the study more broadly: CD8 memory received one plate per donor, CD8 naive two, CD4 memory three and CD4 naive three.

Germline V CDR1 and CDR2: SQVTM, ANQGSEA. This CDR3 region has 16 residues. The V gene lost 4 bases and the J gene lost 0 bases, with 16 bases spanning the gap. Study-level findings and limits: Enrolling few donors narrowed the genetic and exposure-history diversity that was represented.

This clone was recorded once. What it recognizes is unknown. TCRdb's table, derived via immunoSEQ multiplex PCR, lists solely in-frame clones and lacks some. The sample includes over 2 million clones, about 94% seen only once; the top ten take about 1.1%. The naive CD8 fraction comprised CD45RO-negative cells positively selected for CCR7 and excluded terminally differentiated effector memory CD45RA+ cells. The rearrangement uses TRBV29-1 and TRBJ2-1; D could derive from TRBD1 or TRBD2 (5 bases each). The specimen was naive CD8+ T cells sorted from blood. This TCR came from a man between 18 and 29 years old in good health. The CDR3 loop is CSVAGTGYPSYNEQFF. The CDR3 region has the DNA TGCAGCGTTGCGGGAACAGGCTACCCCTCCTACAATGAGCAGTTCTTC.